These T cell receptor beta chains were read from a single sample in a study of CXCR3-negative and CXCR3-positive naive CD8 T cells. TCRdb reprocessed the 5' RACE reads, with one entry per CDR3 protein and no DNA. The table for this sample gives 150,000 to 180,000 distinct CDR3 sequences. Input material: naive CXCR3+ CD8+ T cells from blood. These receptors were collected from a human donor in good health. Some clones in this sample may be carry-over from other donors' samples. The CDR3 runs from the conserved cysteine through the conserved F or W.

J gene	V gene	CDR3 protein
TRBJ2-7	TRBV4-3	CASSLMRDRVYEQYF
TRBJ2-3	TRBV7-3	CASSLSSGAGDTQYF
TRBJ1-1	TRBV4-1	CASSTQGGPPTEAFF
TRBJ2-7	TRBV20-1	CSASRAGIYEQYF
TRBJ2-5	TRBV15	CATSPGRGETQYF
TRBJ2-7	TRBV6-2/TRBV6-3	CASSLVASGTYEQYF
TRBJ2-2	TRBV20-1	CSASWNRETGELFF
TRBJ2-1	TRBV19	CASSTGLNNEQFF
TRBJ1-5	TRBV2	CASSSWTASNQPQHF
TRBJ1-1	TRBV6-5	CASSYSRGLNTEAFF
TRBJ2-1	TRBV27	CASSHGTANEQFF
TRBJ2-3	TRBV5-1	CASSWSSGGANTDTQYF
TRBJ2-7	TRBV28	CASRGGANYEQYF
TRBJ1-5	TRBV20-1	CSARIGYSNQPQHF
TRBJ1-4	TRBV20-1	CSARDTGPQDF
TRBJ1-5	TRBV20-1	CSARDDLGNQPQHF
TRBJ1-2	TRBV6-5	CASSTGQAYGYTF
TRBJ2-7	TRBV7-6	CASSLDSNYEKYF
TRBJ2-6	TRBV7-3	CASRGPGANVLTF
TRBJ1-2	TRBV29-1	CSGQGADYGYTF
TRBJ1-1	TRBV5-1	CASSLVSGTEAFF
TRBJ2-2	TRBV19	CASSIPTPGELFF